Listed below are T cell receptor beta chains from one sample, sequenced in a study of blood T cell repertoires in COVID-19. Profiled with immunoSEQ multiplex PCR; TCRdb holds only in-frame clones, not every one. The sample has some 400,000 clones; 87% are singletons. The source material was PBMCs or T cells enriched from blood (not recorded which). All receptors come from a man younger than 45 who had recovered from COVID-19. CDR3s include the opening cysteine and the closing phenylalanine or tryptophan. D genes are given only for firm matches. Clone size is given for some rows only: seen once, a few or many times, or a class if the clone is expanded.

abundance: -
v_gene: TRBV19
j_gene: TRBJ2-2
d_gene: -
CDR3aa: CASRTQNTGELFF
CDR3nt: TGTGCCAGTAGAACACAAAACACCGGGGAGCTGTTTTTT

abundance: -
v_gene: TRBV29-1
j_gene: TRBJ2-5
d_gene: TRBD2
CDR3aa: CSARPVRGGQETQYF
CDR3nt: TGCAGCGCTAGACCGGTTCGGGGGGGCCAAGAGACCCAGTACTTC

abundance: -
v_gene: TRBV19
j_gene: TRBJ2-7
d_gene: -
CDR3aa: CASSVPGDNFYEQYF
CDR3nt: TGTGCCAGTAGTGTACCGGGGGATAACTTCTACGAGCAGTACTTC

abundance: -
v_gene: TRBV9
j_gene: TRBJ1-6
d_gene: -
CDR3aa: CASSVLVGESPLHF
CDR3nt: TGTGCCAGCAGCGTATTAGTCGGGGAATCACCCCTCCACTTT

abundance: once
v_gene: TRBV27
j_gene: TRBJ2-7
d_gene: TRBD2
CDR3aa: CASASGGSYEQYF
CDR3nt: TGTGCCAGCGCCAGCGGGGGATCCTACGAGCAGTACTTC

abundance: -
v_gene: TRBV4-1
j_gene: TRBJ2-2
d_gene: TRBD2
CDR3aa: CASSQILLRLAGNTGELFF
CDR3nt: TGCGCCAGCAGCCAAATTCTTCTACGACTAGCGGGTAACACCGGGGAGCTGTTTTTT

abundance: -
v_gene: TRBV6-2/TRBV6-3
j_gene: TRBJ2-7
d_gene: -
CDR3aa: CASSHRPPDSYEQYF
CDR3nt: TGTGCCAGCAGTCACAGGCCCCCGGACTCCTACGAGCAGTACTTC

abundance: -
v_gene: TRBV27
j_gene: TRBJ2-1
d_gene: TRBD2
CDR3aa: CASSLGLAGALIYNEQFF
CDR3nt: TGTGCCAGCAGTTTGGGACTAGCGGGGGCCCTAATTTACAATGAGCAGTTCTTC

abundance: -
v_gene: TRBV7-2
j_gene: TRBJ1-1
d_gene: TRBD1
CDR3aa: CASSRDRATEAFF
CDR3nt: TGTGCCAGCAGCCGGGACAGGGCGACTGAAGCTTTCTTT

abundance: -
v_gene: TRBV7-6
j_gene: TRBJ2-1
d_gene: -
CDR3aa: CASSLSGNEQFF
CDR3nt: TGTGCCAGCAGCTTAAGCGGCAATGAGCAGTTCTTC

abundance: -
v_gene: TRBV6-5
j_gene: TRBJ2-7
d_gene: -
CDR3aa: CASSQGFLTYEQYF
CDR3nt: TGTGCCAGCAGTCAGGGATTCCTTACCTACGAGCAGTACTTC

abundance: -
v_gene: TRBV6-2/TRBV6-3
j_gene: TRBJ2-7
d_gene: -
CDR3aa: CASSFPGVTYEQYF
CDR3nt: TGTGCCAGCAGTTTTCCAGGGGTGACCTACGAGCAGTACTTC

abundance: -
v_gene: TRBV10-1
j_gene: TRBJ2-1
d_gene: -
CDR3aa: CASSGDLLGSYNEQFF
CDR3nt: TGCGCCAGCAGTGGGGACTTACTCGGATCCTACAATGAGCAGTTCTTC

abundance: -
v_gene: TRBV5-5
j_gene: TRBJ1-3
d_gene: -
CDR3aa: CASSLVGTSGNTIYF
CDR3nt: TGTGCCAGCAGCTTGGTTGGGACTTCAGGAAACACCATATATTTT

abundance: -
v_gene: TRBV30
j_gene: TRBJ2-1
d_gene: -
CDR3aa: CASGGTYNEQFF
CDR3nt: TGTGCCTCCGGCGGCACTTACAATGAGCAGTTCTTC

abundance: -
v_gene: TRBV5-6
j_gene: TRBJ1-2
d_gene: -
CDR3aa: CASSLPPGGNSLGYTF
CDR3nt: TGTGCCAGCAGCTTGCCCCCCGGAGGGAACAGCCTTGGCTACACCTTC

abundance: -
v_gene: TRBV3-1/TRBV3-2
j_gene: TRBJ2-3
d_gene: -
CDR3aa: CASSQDGQHTDTQYF
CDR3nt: TGTGCCAGCAGCCAAGACGGACAGCACACAGATACGCAGTATTTT

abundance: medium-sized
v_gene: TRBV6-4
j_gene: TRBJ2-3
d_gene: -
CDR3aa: CASSDSMAGATDTQYF
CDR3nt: TGTGCCAGCAGTGACTCTATGGCAGGGGCCACAGATACGCAGTATTTT

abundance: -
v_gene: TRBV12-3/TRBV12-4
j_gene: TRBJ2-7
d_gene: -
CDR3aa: CASSFQVTYEQYF
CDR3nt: TGTGCCAGCAGTTTCCAGGTAACCTACGAGCAGTACTTC

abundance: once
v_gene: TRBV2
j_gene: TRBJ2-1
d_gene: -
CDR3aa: CATAPRGTYNEQFF
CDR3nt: TGTGCCACCGCACCGCGGGGTACCTACAATGAGCAGTTCTTC

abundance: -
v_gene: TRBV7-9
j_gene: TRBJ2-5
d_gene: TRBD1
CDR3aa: CASSPLFGQGELETQYF
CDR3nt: TGTGCCAGCAGCCCCCTCTTCGGACAGGGGGAGTTGGAGACCCAGTACTTC

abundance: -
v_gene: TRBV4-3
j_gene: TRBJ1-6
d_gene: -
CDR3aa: CASSPQGTNSPLHF
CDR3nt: TGCGCCAGCAGCCCCCAGGGAACGAATTCACCCCTCCACTTT

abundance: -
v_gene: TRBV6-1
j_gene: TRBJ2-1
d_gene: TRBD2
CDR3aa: CASSELLAGYNEQFF
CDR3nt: TGTGCCAGCAGTGAACTACTAGCGGGATACAATGAGCAGTTCTTC

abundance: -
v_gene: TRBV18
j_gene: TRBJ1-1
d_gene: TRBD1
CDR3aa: CASSPWGTGVNTEAFF
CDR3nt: TGTGCCAGCTCACCGTGGGGGACAGGCGTGAACACTGAAGCTTTCTTT

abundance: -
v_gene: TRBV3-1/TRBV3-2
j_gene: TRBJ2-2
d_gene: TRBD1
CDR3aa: CASSSLTGGFGELFF
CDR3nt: TGTGCCAGCAGCTCTCTGACAGGGGGCTTCGGGGAGCTGTTTTTT

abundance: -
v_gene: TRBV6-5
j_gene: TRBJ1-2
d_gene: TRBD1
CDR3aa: CRSGQGLSGYTF
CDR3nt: TGTCGGTCCGGACAGGGGTTGTCTGGCTACACCTTC

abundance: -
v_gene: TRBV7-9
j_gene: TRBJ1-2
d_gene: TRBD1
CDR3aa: CASSPRGQAFNYGYTF
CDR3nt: TGTGCCAGCAGCCCCAGGGGGCAGGCGTTCAACTATGGCTACACCTTC

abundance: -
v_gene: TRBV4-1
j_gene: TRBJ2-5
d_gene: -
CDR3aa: CASSPGEYQETQYF
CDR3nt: TGCGCCAGCAGCCCAGGGGAGTACCAAGAGACCCAGTACTTC

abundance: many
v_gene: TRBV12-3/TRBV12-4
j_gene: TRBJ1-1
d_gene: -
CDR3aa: CASRGTPGTEAFF
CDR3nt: TGTGCCAGCAGAGGGACACCGGGCACTGAAGCTTTCTTT

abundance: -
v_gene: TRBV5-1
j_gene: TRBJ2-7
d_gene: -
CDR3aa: CASSLELTYEQYF
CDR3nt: TGCGCCAGCAGCTTGGAGCTGACCTACGAGCAGTACTTC

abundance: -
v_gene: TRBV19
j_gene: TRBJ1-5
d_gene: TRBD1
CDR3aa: CASSMGQGNQPQHF
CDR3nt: TGTGCCAGTAGTATGGGACAGGGCAATCAGCCCCAGCATTTT

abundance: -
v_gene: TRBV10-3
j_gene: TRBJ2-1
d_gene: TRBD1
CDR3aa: CAIRKNRGPYNEQFF
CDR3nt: TGTGCCATCAGGAAAAACAGGGGCCCCTACAATGAGCAGTTCTTC

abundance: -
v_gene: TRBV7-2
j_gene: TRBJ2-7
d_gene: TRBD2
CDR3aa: CASGPGGLSYEQYF
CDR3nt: TGTGCCAGCGGACCGGGGGGGCTCTCCTACGAGCAGTACTTC

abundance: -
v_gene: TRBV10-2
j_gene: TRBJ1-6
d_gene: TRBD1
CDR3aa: CASSAGTGNSPLHF
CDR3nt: TGCGCCAGCAGTGCCGGGACAGGGAATTCACCCCTCCACTTT

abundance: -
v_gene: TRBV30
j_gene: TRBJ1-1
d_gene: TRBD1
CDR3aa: CAWSVGTDDDAFF
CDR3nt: TGTGCCTGGAGTGTGGGGACAGACGATGACGCTTTCTTT

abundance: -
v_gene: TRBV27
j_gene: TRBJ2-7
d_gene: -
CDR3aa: CASVTLRDNSYEQYF
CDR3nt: TGTGCCAGCGTCACTCTCCGGGACAACTCCTACGAGCAGTACTTC

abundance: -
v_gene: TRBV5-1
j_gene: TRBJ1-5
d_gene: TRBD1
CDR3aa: CASSPGQGYQPQHF
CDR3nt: TGCGCCAGCAGCCCCGGACAGGGATATCAGCCCCAGCATTTT

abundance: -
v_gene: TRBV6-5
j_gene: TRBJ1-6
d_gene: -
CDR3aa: CASSSAGLYNSPLHF
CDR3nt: TGTGCCAGCAGTTCCGCGGGACTCTATAATTCACCCCTCCACTTT

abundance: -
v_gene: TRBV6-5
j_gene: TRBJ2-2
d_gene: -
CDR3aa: CASRTTGKGELFF
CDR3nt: TGTGCCAGCAGAACTACCGGGAAGGGGGAGCTGTTTTTT

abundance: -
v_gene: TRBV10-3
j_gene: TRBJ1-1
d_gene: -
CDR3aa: CAISEGDNEAFF
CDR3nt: TGTGCCATCAGTGAGGGGGACAATGAAGCTTTCTTT

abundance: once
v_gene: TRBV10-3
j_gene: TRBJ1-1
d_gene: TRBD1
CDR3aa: CAIKDRANTEAFF
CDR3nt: TGTGCCATCAAAGACAGGGCGAACACTGAAGCTTTCTTT

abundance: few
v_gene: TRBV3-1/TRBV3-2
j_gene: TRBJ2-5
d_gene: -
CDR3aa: CASSQRETQYF
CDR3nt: TGTGCCAGCAGCCAACGGGAGACCCAGTACTTC

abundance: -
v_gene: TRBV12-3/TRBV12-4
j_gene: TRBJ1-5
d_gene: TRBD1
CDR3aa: CASSTQGVQPQHF
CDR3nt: TGTGCCAGCAGTACTCAGGGGGTTCAGCCCCAGCATTTT

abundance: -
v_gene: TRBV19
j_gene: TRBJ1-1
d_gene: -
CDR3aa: CASRTRGQVNTEAFF
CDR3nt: TGTGCCAGTAGGACAAGGGGCCAGGTGAACACTGAAGCTTTCTTT

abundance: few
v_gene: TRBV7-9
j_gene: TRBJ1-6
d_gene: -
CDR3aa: CASSGSSNSPLHF
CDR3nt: TGTGCCAGCTCAGGATCCTCAAATTCACCCCTCCACTTT

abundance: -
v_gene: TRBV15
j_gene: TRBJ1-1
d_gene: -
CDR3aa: CATKLQELNTEAFF
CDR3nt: TGTGCCACCAAGTTGCAGGAACTGAACACTGAAGCTTTCTTT

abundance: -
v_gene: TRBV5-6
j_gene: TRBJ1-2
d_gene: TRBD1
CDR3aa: CASSPRQGIYGYTF
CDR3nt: TGTGCCAGCAGCCCACGACAGGGAATCTATGGCTACACCTTC

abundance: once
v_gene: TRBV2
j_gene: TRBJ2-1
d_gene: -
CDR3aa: CASSEDADNEQFF
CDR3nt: TGTGCCAGCAGTGAAGACGCAGACAATGAGCAGTTCTTC

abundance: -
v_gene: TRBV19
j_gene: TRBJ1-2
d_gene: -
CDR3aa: CASSSRDSYTF
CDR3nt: TGTGCCAGTAGTTCTCGGGACAGCTACACCTTC